A single sample is the source of the 23 T cell receptor beta chains below, sequenced in a study of blood T cell repertoires in COVID-19. The protocol was immunoSEQ multiplex PCR, while the TCRdb copy is restricted to in-frame clones and leaves out a portion. This sample yields some 69,000 clones, of which around 91% are seen a single time; 0.52% belongs to the top ten. Sequenced material: peripheral blood. The receptor source for this set is a man aged 45 to 65 with COVID-19, enrolled during active disease.

The V and J genes are TRBV19 and TRBJ2-1; 11 bases match TRBD1. Germline V gives CDR1 LNHDA, CDR2 SQIVND (reference sequence). J gave up 4 bases and V 8 bases, and 7 bases lay outside the gene matches. The CDR3 contains 15 residues. This CDR3 reads CASWGQGVNYNEQFF. The DNA for the CDR3 is TGTGCCAGTTGGGGACAGGGGGTTAATTACAATGAGCAGTTCTTC.

The V gene is TRBV11-2, the J gene TRBJ2-5; no definite D call. Germline V gives CDR1 SGHAT, CDR2 FQNNGV. This CDR3 is 12 amino acids long. With 5 bases removed from V and 4 bases from J, the gap between germline ends came to 8 bases. CDR3 in DNA: TGTGCCAGCAGCCGCAGAGGAGAGACCCAGTACTTC. Translating it yields CASSRRGETQYF.

This clone occurred a few times. DNA for the CDR3: TGTGCCAGCACCCTGGGGAGGGGGATTAACCAAGAGACCCAGTACTTC. Translation: CASTLGRGINQETQYF. The chain joins TRBV28 to TRBJ2-5; tentatively, D is TRBD2 (7 bases). Germline V CDR1 and CDR2: MDHEN, SYDVKM. This CDR3 is built from 16 residues. Trimming took off 7 bases at V and 0 bases at J, with 18 bases between the two ends.

This clone was recorded a few times. The chain has TRBV27 and TRBJ1-5; 7 bases are a match to TRBD1. From germline, CDR1 is MNHEY and CDR2 SMNVEV (reference sequence). The CDR3 has 17 amino acids. The V gene end was trimmed by 10 bases and the J gene end by 7 bases; junction bases not matched to a gene: 22. CDR3 bases: TGTGCCACCCCGTTGGGGACAGTTTTCTCACAGGAACAGCCCCAGCATTTT. Its protein is CATPLGTVFSQEQPQHF.

The V and J genes are TRBV7-3 and TRBJ2-3; 12 nucleotides line up with TRBD1. Germline V gives CDR1 SGHTA, CDR2 FQGTGA. The CDR3 contains 15 residues. With V trimmed by 4 bases and J by 6 bases, 5 bases remained unmatched. CDR3 region: CASSSSGTGGDTQYF. CDR3 sequence (DNA): TGTGCCAGCAGCTCGAGCGGGACAGGGGGCGATACGCAGTATTTT.

V and J are TRBV5-4 and TRBJ2-1; 9 nucleotides agree with TRBD2. The CDR3 spans 15 residues. The germline gives CDR1 SGHNT, CDR2 YYREEE (reference sequence). V was clipped by 4 bases and J by 5 bases; unmatched bases: 7. CDR3 loop: CASSDAREGNNEQFF. In nucleotides, the CDR3 is TGTGCCAGCAGCGACGCGCGGGAGGGAAACAATGAGCAGTTCTTC.

The rearrangement uses TRBV10-3 and TRBJ2-7; TRBD2 aligns across 7 bases. Germline CDR1 ENHRY, CDR2 SYGVKD. With 0 bases clipped from V and 0 bases from J, the junction kept 8 bases outside the gene matches. This CDR3 comprises 17 residues. The CDR3 loop reads CAISESGRDLGSYEQYF. The CDR3 nucleotides read TGTGCCATCAGTGAGTCAGGGAGGGACTTGGGCTCCTACGAGCAGTACTTC.

The rearrangement uses TRBV6-2 or TRBV6-3 and TRBJ1-5; maybe TRBD1 (5 bases). From germline, CDR1 is MNHEY and CDR2 SVGEGT. V lost 0 bases and J lost 1, with 10 bases in between. There are 16 residues in the CDR3. Here the CDR3 DNA reads TGTGCCAGCAGTTACTCGAGGTCAGGGAGCAATCAGCCCCAGCATTTT. Protein: CASSYSRSGSNQPQHF.

The chain has TRBV5-1 and TRBJ2-5, with D tentatively TRBD2 (5 bases). In germline, CDR1 is SGHRS, CDR2 YFSETQ. The V gene lost 0 bases and the J gene lost 5 bases, with 8 bases spanning the gap. This CDR3 is 13 amino acids long. The CDR3 coding sequence is TGCGCCAGCAGCTTGGAAGGGAGTGAGACCCAGTACTTC. Amino acids: CASSLEGSETQYF.

This sequence joins TRBV5-1 and TRBJ2-7; 13 bases fit TRBD2. This CDR3 has 16 amino acids. Germline V gene data show CDR1 as SGHRS and CDR2 as YFSETQ. V shed 3 bases, J shed 1 base, and the junction held 4 bases outside the gene matches. The CDR3 spells CASSSGTSGASYEQYF. For the CDR3, the DNA is TGCGCCAGCAGCTCCGGGACTAGCGGGGCATCCTACGAGCAGTACTTC.

The chain joins TRBV9 to TRBJ2-1; 7 nucleotides match TRBD1. The germline gives CDR1 SGDLS, CDR2 YYNGEE. This CDR3 has 14 amino acids. Trimming took 7 bases from V and 0 from J; bases not matched to a gene: 4. CDR3 region: CASGGQSSYNEQFF. The CDR3 coding sequence is TGTGCCAGCGGGGGACAGAGCTCCTACAATGAGCAGTTCTTC.

This rearrangement joins TRBV10-1 to TRBJ1-2; 7 bases agree with TRBD1. V lost 2 bases to trimming and J lost 3 bases; unmatched junction nucleotides: 9. The CDR3 is 16 amino acids. Germline loops: CDR1 WNHNN, CDR2 SYGVQD (reference sequence). DNA for the CDR3: TGCGCCAGCAGTGAGAGGCACAGGGGATTTGACTATGGCTACACCTTC. Translated: CASSERHRGFDYGYTF.

The chain recombines TRBV7-2 with TRBJ2-3; tentatively, D is TRBD2 (6 bases). Germline CDR1 reads SGHTA; CDR2 reads FQGNSA. This CDR3 comprises 15 residues. Trimming cost V 5 bases and J 6 bases, with 18 bases left between them. DNA of the CDR3: TGTGCCAGCAGCCTTCGGACTGCCCGGGGGGATACGCAGTATTTT. Protein: CASSLRTARGDTQYF. The whole variable domain, filled in from reference TRBV7-2 and TRBJ2-3, reads GAGVSQSPSNKVTEKGKDVELRCDPISGHTALYWYRQSLGQGLEFLIYFQGNSAPDKSGLPSDRFSAERTGGSVSTLTIQRTQQEDSAVYLCASSLRTARGDTQYFGPGTRLTVL.

This clone was detected only once. The chain joins TRBV7-2 to TRBJ1-2; D might be TRBD1 (5 bases). This CDR3 region has 16 residues. The V end lost 1 base, the J end lost 4 bases, and 16 bases lay between the germline ends. The germline CDR1 and CDR2 sequences are SGHTA and FQGNSA. The DNA for the CDR3 is TGTGCCAGCAGCTTAGACAGGTCCCCACCTCTCTATGGCTACACCTTC. Its protein product is CASSLDRSPPLYGYTF.

The chain is built from TRBV28 and TRBJ2-5, with 10 nucleotides matching TRBD2. The V segment lost 6 bases and the J segment 0 bases; nucleotides outside the gene matches: 4. CDR1 is MDHEN, CDR2 SYDVKM, per germline. The CDR3 totals 15 residues. The DNA for the CDR3 is TGTGCCAGCAGCCCAGCGGGAGGGTACCAAGAGACCCAGTACTTC. Translated: CASSPAGGYQETQYF.

The J gene is TRBJ1-1, the V gene TRBV6-5; D is unclear. The germline V and J ends were trimmed by 6 bases and 0 bases, with 8 bases remaining between them. From germline, CDR1 is MNHEY and CDR2 SVGAGI. This CDR3 is built from 13 residues. The CDR3 is CASSATMNTEAFF. CDR3 in DNA: TGTGCCAGCAGCGCTACGATGAACACTGAAGCTTTCTTT.

V gene TRBV28 combines with J gene TRBJ1-1, with 10 bases identical to TRBD1. Per the germline V gene, CDR1 is MDHEN and CDR2 is SYDVKM. This CDR3 is 16 amino acids long. The V gene end was trimmed by 6 bases and the J gene end by 2 bases; junction bases not matched to a gene: 9. CDR3: CASRLTGGTFNTEAFF. CDR3 sequence (DNA): TGTGCCAGCAGACTGACAGGGGGCACTTTTAACACTGAAGCTTTCTTT. Using reference TRBV28 and TRBJ1-1 for the parts outside the CDR3, the full variable domain is DVKVTQSSRYLVKRTGEKVFLECVQDMDHENMFWYRQDPGLGLRLIYFSYDVKMKEKGDIPEGYSVSREKKERFSLILESASTNQTSMYLCASRLTGGTFNTEAFFGQGTRLTVV.

The chain recombines TRBV7-3 with TRBJ1-2; 8 positions match TRBD1. The germline V gene has CDR1 SGHTA and CDR2 FQGTGA. Trimming took 2 bases from V and 7 from J; bases not matched to a gene: 3. The CDR3 has 13 residues. CDR3 sequence: CASSLGQGAGYTF. The CDR3 DNA reads as TGTGCCAGCAGCTTAGGGCAGGGGGCTGGCTACACCTTC.

This clone has only a few counts. The chain carries TRBV5-4 and TRBJ2-7, with 10 bases that match TRBD1. CDR3 size: 13 residues. Germline assignment: CDR1 SGHNT and CDR2 YYREEE (reference sequence). V shed 5 bases and J 4 bases; nucleotides not matched to a gene: 3. The CDR3 loop reads CASSSGQGYEQYF. Here the CDR3 DNA reads TGTGCCAGCAGTTCGGGACAGGGGTACGAGCAGTACTTC.

The chain carries TRBV6-1 and TRBJ2-1, with TRBD2 identical over 11 bases. With 3 bases clipped from V and 3 bases from J, the junction kept 10 bases outside the gene matches. The CDR3 sequence is 18 residues long. Germline CDR1 reads MNHNS; CDR2 reads SASEGT. CDR3 DNA: TGTGCCAGCAGTGATCAGGTACTAGCGGGAGCGGGCTACAATGAGCAGTTCTTC. Its translation: CASSDQVLAGAGYNEQFF.

The rearrangement joins TRBV7-9 to TRBJ1-3; the match to TRBD1 covers 10 bases. The germline gives CDR1 SEHNR, CDR2 FQNEAQ (reference sequence). The CDR3 contains 14 residues. Germline trimming cut 5 bases from V and 8 bases from J; bases unmatched to any gene: 6. The CDR3 reads CASSPRTGGHTIYF. In nucleotides, the CDR3 is TGTGCCAGCAGCCCCCGGACAGGGGGACACACCATATATTTT.

The chain recombines TRBV11-2 with TRBJ1-1; no clear D gene. Germline CDR1 and CDR2: SGHAT and FQNNGV. V was shortened by 5 bases and J by 1 base, with 11 bases between the two germline ends. This CDR3 is 14 amino acids long. The CDR3 sequence is CASSLSRGNTEAFF. CDR3 bases: TGTGCCAGCAGCCTTTCCCGGGGGAACACTGAAGCTTTCTTT.

This clone was observed a handful of times. The chain joins TRBV11-2 to TRBJ1-2; D unclear. From germline, CDR1 is SGHAT and CDR2 FQNNGV. Trimming shortened V by 5 bases and J by 7 bases, and 14 bases separated the two germline ends. The length of the CDR3 is 13 residues. Here the CDR3 reads CASSRDLLGGYTF. CDR3 nucleotides: TGTGCCAGCAGCCGTGACCTGCTAGGTGGCTACACCTTC.